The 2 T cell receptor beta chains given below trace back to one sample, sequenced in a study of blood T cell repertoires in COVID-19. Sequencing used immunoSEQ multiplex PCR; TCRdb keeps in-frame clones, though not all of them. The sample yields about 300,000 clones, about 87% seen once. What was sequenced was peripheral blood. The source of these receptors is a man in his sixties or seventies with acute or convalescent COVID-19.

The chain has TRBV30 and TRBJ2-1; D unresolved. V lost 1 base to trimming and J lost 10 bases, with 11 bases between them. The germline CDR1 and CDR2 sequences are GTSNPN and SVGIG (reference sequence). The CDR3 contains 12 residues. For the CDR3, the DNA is TGTGCCTGGAGTGAGCGTAGTGGAGAGCAGTTCTTC. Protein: CAWSERSGEQFF. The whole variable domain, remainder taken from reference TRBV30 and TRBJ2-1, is SQTIHQWPATLVQPVGSPLSLECTVEGTSNPNLYWYRQAAGRGLQLLFYSVGIGQISSEVPQNLSASRPQDRQFILSSKKLLLSDSGFYLCAWSERSGEQFFGPGTRLTVL.

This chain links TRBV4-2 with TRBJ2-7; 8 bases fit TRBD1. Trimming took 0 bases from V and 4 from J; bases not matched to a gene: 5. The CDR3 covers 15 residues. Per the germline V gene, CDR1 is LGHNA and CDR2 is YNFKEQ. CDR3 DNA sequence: TGTGCCAGCAGCCAAGAATCCCAGGGGGCTTACGAGCAGTACTTC. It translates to CASSQESQGAYEQYF.